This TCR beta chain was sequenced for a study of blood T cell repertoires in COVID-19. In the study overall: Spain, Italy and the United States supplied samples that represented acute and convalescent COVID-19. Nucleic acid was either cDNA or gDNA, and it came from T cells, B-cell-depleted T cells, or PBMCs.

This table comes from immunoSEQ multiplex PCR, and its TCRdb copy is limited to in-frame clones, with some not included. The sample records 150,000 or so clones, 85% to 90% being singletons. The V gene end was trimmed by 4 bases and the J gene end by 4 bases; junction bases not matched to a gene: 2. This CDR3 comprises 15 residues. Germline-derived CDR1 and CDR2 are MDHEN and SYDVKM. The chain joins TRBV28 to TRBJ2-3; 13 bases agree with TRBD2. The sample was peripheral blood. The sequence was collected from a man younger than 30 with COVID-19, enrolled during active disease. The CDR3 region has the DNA TGTGCCAGCAGTTGGACTAGCGGGAGCCCAGATACGCAGTATTTT. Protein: CASSWTSGSPDTQYF.